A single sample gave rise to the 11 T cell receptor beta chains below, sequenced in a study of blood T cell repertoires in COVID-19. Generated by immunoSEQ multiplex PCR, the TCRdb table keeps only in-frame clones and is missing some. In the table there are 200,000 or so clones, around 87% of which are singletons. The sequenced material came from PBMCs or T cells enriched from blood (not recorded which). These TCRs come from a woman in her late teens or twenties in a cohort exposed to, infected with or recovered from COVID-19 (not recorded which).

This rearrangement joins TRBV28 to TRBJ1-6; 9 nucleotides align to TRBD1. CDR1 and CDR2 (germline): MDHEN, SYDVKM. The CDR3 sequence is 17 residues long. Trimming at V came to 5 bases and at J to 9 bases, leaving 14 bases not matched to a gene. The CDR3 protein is CASSPGQGTPKLSPLHF. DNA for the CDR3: TGTGCCAGCAGTCCAGGACAGGGGACCCCTAAACTTTCACCCCTCCACTTT. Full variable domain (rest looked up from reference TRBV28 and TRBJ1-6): DVKVTQSSRYLVKRTGEKVFLECVQDMDHENMFWYRQDPGLGLRLIYFSYDVKMKEKGDIPEGYSVSREKKERFSLILESASTNQTSMYLCASSPGQGTPKLSPLHFGNGTRLTVT.

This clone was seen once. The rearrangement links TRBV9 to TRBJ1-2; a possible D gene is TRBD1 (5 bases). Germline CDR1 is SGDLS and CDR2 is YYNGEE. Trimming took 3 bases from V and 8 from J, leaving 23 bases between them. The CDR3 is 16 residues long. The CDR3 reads CASSAPGGTALWGYTF. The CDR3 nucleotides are TGTGCCAGCAGCGCCCCCGGGGGGACGGCTCTATGGGGCTACACCTTC.

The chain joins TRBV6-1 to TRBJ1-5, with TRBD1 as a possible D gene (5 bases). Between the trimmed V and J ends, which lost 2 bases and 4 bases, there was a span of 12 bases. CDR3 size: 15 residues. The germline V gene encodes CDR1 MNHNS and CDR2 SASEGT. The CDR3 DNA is TGTGCCAGCAGTGAATATAACCGACAGAATCAGCCCCAGCATTTT. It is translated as CASSEYNRQNQPQHF.

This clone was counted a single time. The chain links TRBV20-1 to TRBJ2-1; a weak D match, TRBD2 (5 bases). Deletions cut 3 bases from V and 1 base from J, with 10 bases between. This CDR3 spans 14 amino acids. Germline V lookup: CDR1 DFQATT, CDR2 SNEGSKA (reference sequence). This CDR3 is CSASHRGSYNEQFF. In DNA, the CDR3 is TGCAGTGCTAGTCATCGGGGATCCTACAATGAGCAGTTCTTC.

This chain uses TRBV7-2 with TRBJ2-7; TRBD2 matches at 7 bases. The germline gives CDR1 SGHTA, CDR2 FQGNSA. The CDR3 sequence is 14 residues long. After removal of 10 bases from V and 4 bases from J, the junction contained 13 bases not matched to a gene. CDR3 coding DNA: TGTGCCAAACCTAAGATGGGGGGGTATTACGAGCAGTACTTC. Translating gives CAKPKMGGYYEQYF.

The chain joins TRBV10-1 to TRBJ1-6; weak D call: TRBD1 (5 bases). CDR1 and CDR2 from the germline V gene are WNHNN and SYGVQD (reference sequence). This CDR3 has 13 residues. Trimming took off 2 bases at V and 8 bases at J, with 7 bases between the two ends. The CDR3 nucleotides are TGCGCCAGCAGTGAGCGGGGGGATTCACCCCTCCACTTT. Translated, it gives CASSERGDSPLHF.

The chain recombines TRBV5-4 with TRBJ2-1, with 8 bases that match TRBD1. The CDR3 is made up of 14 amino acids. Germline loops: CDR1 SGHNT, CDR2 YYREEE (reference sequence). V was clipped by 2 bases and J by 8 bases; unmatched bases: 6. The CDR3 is CASSLSQGADEQFF. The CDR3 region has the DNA TGTGCCAGCAGCTTATCGCAGGGGGCGGATGAGCAGTTCTTC.

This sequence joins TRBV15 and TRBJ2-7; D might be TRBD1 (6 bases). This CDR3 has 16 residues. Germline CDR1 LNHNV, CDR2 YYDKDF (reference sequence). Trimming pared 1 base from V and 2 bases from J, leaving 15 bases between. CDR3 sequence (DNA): TGTGCCACCAGCAGAGGCTCACAGGGTCTCGCCTACGAGCAGTACTTC. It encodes CATSRGSQGLAYEQYF.

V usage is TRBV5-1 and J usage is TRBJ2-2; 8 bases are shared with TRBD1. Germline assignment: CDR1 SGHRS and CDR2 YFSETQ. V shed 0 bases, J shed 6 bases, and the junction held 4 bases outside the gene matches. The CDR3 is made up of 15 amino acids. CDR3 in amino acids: CASSLVQGAAGELFF. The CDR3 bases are TGCGCCAGCAGCTTGGTGCAGGGGGCGGCCGGGGAGCTGTTTTTT.

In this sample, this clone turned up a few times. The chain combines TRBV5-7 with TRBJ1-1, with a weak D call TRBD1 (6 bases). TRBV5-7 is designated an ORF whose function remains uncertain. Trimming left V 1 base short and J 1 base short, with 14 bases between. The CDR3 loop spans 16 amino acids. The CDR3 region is CASSLRTDGWNTEAFF. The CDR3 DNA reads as TGTGCCAGCAGCTTGAGGACAGACGGGTGGAACACTGAAGCTTTCTTT.

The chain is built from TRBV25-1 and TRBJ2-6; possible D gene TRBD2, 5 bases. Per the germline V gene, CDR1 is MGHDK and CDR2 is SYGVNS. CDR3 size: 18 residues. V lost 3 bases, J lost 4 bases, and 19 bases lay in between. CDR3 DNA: TGTGCCAGCAGTGACCCCCGTGATCTTTCGGGGGGGGCCAACGTCCTGACTTTC. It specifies CASSDPRDLSGGANVLTF.